This T cell receptor beta chain was identified in a study of T cells in Graves' hyperthyroidism and ophthalmopathy. General study results and limits: Researchers found most expanded thyroid clonotypes above 0.001 in blood as well.

This clonotype was detected many times. Its antigen is currently unknown. The CDR3 regions of TCR beta were amplified from RNA transcripts. The HTBI primer set drove a first-round RT-PCR of the TCR CDR3. TCRdb called the multiplex PCR reads again in MiXCR, with one record for every CDR3 protein. The sample holds about 400,000 distinct CDR3 sequences, 11% to 15% seen once. The clonotype originates from a man aged 50 to 59 with Graves' ophthalmopathy. Material for sequencing was blood.

The CDR3 DNA is TGTGCCAGCAGCCAAGTCGCAAAGGAGACCCAGTACTTC. It specifies CASSQVAKETQYF. The J gene is TRBJ2-5, the V gene TRBV3-1; D not resolved. The CDR3 runs 13 residues. The V and J ends lost 1 base and 5 bases respectively, with 8 bases between them. Germline V gene sequence: CDR1 LGHDT, CDR2 YNNKEL (reference sequence).